Described below is a single T cell receptor (beta chain) sequence and its context. Its antigen is not identified. cDNA libraries of TCR beta carried unique molecular identifiers. From roughly 1 to 10 million T cells, about 500,000 cDNA molecules were obtained. TCRdb recomputed calls from the PCR reads with MiXCR, one row per CDR3 protein. The table lists roughly 800,000 distinct CDR3 sequences, around 50% of them singletons. These data originate in a study of post-analysis software for immune sequencing data. For the study at large: Included among the disease courses, which were recorded for the cohort, were relapsing-remitting, secondary progressive and progressive-relapsing multiple sclerosis. Study-wide results and limits: Normalized Chao1 diversity was significantly reduced in patients versus controls. The authors found that F measure strongly co-clustered same-batch samples. Roughly 5 TRBV segments (TRBV5-6, TRBV5-1 and TRBV20-1 among them) occurred more frequently in patients than in controls.

The CDR3 sequence is 15 residues long. V lost 0 bases, J lost 7 bases, and 4 bases stayed unmatched. This rearrangement joins TRBV12-3 or TRBV12-4 to TRBJ2-1; 9 bases agree with TRBD2. The clonotype was recovered from a girl between 10 and 17 years old with multiple sclerosis. Sample: blood. The CDR3 loop reads CASSLAPAGGNEQFF. For the CDR3, the DNA is TGTGCCAGCAGTTTAGCGCCAGCGGGAGGAAATGAGCAGTTCTTC.